This entry concerns a single TCR beta chain. Its matching antigen is unknown. Every single donor gave one heparinised blood draw, and these averaged approximately 110 mL. Expressed TCRB transcripts were sequenced, since all the RNA that had been isolated was reverse transcribed. The data were produced by immunoSEQ multiplex PCR, yet TCRdb's version contains in-frame clones alone and is incomplete. The data contain around 600,000 clones, around 12% of them singletons. This CDR3 region has 13 residues. Germline CDR1 is SGHTA and CDR2 is FQGNSA. Unmatched junction bases numbered 3, after V lost 4 bases and J lost 6 bases. This sample was taken from a study of beta chain features in type 1 diabetes. Overall study context: The study examined roughly 110,000,000 sorted cells across all samples. Study-level results: More deletions and fewer insertions at VDJ junctions were seen in type 1 diabetes patients. Shorter TCRB CDR3s, moderately but significantly so, marked every one of the four CD4+ subsets in Type 1 diabetes patients.

The specimen sequenced was naive CD4+ T cells from blood. This sequence joins TRBV7-2 and TRBJ2-1; 7 nucleotides agree with TRBD1. The clonotype was recovered from a man aged 30 to 45 with type 1 diabetes. The CDR3 reads CASSSRQGNEQFF. The CDR3 DNA sequence: TGTGCCAGCAGCTCCAGACAGGGCAATGAGCAGTTCTTC.